This T cell receptor (beta chain) was retrieved from a study of blood T cell repertoires in COVID-19. On the study more broadly: COVID-19 samples collected from the United States, Italy and Spain covered acute and convalescent phases. Sources were T cells, B-cell-depleted T cells, or PBMCs; the material itself was cDNA or gDNA.

From germline, CDR1 is MNHEY and CDR2 SVGAGI. Trimming shortened V by 6 bases and J by 4 bases, and 10 bases separated the two germline ends. The CDR3 is made up of 14 amino acids. As processed by the authors: Reference gene primer amplification in the assay estimated nucleated cell counts. Here immunoSEQ multiplex PCR was the method, and the copy in TCRdb shows in-frame clones only, minus some. V, J and clone size derive from that table, while D and trimming were established from the DNA sequence. Of about 240,000 clones in the sample, 70% to 90% are singletons; the top ten hold roughly 0.8%. The clonotype originates from a woman aged 25 to 39 with acute or convalescent COVID-19. The chain recombines TRBV6-5 with TRBJ1-6; D perhaps matches TRBD1 (5 bases). The sample consisted of peripheral blood. CDR3 sequence: CASSATVYNSPLHF. The CDR3 DNA is TGTGCCAGCAGCGCGACAGTATATAATTCACCCCTCCACTTT.